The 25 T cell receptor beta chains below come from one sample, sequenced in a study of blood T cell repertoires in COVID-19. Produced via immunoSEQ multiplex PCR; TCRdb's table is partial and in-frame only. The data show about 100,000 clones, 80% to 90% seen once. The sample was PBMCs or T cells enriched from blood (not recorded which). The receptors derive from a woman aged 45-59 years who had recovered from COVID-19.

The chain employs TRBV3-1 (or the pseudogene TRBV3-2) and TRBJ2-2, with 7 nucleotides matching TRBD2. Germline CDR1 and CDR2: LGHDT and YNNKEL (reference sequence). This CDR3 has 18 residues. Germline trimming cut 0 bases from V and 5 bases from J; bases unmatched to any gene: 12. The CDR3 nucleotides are TGTGCCAGCAGCCAAGACAGGCGGGGGAGCGTAGATACCGGGGAGCTGTTTTTT. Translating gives CASSQDRRGSVDTGELFF.

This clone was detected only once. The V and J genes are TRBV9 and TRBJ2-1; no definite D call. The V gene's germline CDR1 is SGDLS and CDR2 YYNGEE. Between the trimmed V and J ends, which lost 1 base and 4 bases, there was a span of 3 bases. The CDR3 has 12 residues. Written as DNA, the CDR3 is TGTGCCAGCAGCGTACGGTACAATGAGCAGTTCTTC. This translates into CASSVRYNEQFF.

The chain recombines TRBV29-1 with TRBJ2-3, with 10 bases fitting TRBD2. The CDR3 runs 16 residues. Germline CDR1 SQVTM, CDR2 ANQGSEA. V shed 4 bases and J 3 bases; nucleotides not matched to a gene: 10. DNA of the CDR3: TGCAGCGTTGTTTCACTAGCGGGGACCGTAACAGATACGCAGTATTTT. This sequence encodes CSVVSLAGTVTDTQYF.

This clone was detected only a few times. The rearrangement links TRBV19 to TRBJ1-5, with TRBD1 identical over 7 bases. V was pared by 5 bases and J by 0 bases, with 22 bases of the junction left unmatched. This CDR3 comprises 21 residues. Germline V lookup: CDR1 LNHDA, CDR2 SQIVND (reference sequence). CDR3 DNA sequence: TGTGCCAGTAGTCTCAACACAAACAGGGGATATACGATATATAGCAATCAGCCCCAGCATTTT. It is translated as CASSLNTNRGYTIYSNQPQHF.

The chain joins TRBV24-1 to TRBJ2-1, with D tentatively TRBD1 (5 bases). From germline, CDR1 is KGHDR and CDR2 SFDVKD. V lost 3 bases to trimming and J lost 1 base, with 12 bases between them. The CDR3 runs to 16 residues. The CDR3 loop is CATSDADRGSYNEQFF. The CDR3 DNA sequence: TGTGCCACCAGTGATGCCGATAGGGGTTCCTACAATGAGCAGTTCTTC.

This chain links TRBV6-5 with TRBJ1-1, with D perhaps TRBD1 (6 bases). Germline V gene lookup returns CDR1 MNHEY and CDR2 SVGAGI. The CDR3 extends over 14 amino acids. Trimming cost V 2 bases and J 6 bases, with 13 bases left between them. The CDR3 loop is CASSYAPGQSEAFF. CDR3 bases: TGTGCCAGCAGTTACGCCCCGGGACAATCTGAAGCTTTCTTT.

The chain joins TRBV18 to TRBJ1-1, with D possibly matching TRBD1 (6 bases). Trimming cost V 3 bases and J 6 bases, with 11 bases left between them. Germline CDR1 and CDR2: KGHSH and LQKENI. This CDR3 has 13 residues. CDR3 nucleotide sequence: TGTGCCAGCTCACCTACAGGGTCTCCTGAAGCTTTCTTT. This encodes CASSPTGSPEAFF.

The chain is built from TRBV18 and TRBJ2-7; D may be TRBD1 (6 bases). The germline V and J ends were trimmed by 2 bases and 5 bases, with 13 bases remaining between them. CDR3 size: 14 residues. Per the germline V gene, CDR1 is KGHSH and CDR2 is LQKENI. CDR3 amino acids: CASSPGGRINEQYF. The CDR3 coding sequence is TGTGCCAGCTCACCAGGGGGCAGGATAAACGAGCAGTACTTC.

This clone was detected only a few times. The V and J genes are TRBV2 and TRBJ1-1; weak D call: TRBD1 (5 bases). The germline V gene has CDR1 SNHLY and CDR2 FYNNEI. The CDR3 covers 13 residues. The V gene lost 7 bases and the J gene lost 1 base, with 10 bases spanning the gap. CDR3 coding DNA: TGTGCCAGCATGCGGGGGTGGAACACTGAAGCTTTCTTT. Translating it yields CASMRGWNTEAFF.

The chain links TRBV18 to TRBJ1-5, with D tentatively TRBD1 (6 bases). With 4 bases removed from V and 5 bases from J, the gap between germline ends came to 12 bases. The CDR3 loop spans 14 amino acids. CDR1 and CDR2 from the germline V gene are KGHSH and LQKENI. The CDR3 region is CASSLRDTDQPQHF. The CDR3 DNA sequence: TGTGCCAGCTCACTCCGGGACACCGATCAGCCCCAGCATTTT. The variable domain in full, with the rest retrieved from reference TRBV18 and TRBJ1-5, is NAGVMQNPRHLVRRRGQEARLRCSPMKGHSHVYWYRQLPEEGLKFMVYLQKENIIDESGMPKERFSAEFPKEGPSILRIQQVVRGDSAAYFCASSLRDTDQPQHFGDGTRLSIL.

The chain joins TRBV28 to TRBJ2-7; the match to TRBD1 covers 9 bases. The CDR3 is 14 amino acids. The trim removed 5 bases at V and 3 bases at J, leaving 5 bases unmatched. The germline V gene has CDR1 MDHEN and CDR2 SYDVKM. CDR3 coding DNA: TGTGCCAGCAGTAATGGGGGACAGGGCTACGAGCAGTACTTC. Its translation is CASSNGGQGYEQYF.

CDR3: CASSDVGNEAFF. The DNA of the CDR3 is TGTGCCAGCAGTGATGTGGGCAATGAAGCTTTCTTT. The rearrangement links TRBV2 to TRBJ1-1, with D hard to call. Trimming pared 3 bases from V and 7 bases from J, leaving 9 bases between. The CDR3 loop spans 12 amino acids. Per the germline V gene, CDR1 is SNHLY and CDR2 is FYNNEI.

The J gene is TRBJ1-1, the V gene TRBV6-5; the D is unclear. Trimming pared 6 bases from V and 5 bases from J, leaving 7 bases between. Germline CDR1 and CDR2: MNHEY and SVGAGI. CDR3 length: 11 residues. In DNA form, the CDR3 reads TGTGCCAGCAGGAGACAAACTGAAGCTTTCTTT. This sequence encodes CASRRQTEAFF.

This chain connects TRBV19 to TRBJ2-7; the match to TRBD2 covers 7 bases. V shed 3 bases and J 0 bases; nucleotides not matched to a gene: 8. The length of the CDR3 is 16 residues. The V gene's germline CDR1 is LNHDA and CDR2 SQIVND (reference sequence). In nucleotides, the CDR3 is TGTGCCAGTAGTATTGGTCGGGGGGTTAGCTCCTACGAGCAGTACTTC. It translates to CASSIGRGVSSYEQYF.

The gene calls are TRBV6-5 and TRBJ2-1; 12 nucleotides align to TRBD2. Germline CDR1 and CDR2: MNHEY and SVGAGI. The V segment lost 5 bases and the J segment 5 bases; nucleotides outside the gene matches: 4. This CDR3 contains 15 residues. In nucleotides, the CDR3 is TGTGCCAGCAGTCGACTAGCGGGAGACCACAATGAGCAGTTCTTC. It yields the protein CASSRLAGDHNEQFF.

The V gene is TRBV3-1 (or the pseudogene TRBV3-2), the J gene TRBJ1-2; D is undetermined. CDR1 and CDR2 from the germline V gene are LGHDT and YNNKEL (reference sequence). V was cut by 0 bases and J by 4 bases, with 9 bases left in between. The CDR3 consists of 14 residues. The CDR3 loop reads CASSQESGSYGYTF. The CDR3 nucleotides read TGTGCCAGCAGCCAAGAGAGCGGGAGCTATGGCTACACCTTC.

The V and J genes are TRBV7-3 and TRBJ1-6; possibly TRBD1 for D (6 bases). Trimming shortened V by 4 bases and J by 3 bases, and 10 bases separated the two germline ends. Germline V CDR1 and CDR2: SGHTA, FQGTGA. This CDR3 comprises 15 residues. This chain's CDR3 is CASSSGQVYNSPLHF. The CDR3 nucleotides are TGTGCCAGCAGCTCGGGACAAGTCTATAATTCACCCCTCCACTTT.

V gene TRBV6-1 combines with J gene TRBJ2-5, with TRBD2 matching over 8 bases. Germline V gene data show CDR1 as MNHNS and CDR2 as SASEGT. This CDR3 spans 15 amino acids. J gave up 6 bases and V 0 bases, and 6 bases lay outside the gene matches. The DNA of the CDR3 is TGTGCCAGCAGTGAAGCGGGCGGGAGGTCCCAGACCCAGTACTTC. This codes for CASSEAGGRSQTQYF.

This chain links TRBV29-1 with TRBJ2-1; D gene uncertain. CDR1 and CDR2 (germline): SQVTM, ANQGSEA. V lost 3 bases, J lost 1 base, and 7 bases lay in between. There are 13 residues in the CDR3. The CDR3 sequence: CSVDQDSYNEQFF. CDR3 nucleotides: TGCAGCGTTGATCAGGATTCCTACAATGAGCAGTTCTTC.

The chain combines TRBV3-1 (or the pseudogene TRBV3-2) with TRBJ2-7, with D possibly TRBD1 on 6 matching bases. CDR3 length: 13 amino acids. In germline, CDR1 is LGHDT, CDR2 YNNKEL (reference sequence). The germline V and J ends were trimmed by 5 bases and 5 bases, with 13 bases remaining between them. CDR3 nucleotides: TGTGCCAGCAGCAGGCTACAGGGAAACGAGCAGTACTTC. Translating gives CASSRLQGNEQYF.

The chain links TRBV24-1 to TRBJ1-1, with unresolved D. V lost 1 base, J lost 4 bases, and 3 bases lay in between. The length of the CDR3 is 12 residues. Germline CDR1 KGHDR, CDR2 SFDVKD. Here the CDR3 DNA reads TGTGCCACCAGTGATTTCGGCACTGAAGCTTTCTTT. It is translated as CATSDFGTEAFF.

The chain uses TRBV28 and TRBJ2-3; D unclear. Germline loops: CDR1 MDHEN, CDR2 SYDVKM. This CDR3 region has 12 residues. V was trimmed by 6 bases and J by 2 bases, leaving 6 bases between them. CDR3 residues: CASSRYTDTQYF. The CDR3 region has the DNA TGTGCCAGCAGCCGGTACACAGATACGCAGTATTTT.

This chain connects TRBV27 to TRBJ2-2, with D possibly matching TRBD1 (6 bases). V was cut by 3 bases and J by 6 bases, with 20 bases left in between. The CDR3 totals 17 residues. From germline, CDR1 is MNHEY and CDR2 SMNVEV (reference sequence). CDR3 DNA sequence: TGTGCCAGCAGTTTTGACAGGTCTCCTCTCGTGTCCGGGGAGCTGTTTTTT. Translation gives CASSFDRSPLVSGELFF.

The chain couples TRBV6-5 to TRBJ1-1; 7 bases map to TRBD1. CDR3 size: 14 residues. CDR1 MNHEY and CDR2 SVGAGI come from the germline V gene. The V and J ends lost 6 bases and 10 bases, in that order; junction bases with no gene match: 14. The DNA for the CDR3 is TGTGCCAGCAGGAAAAGACAGGGACAGTTCGGAGCTTTCTTT. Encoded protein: CASRKRQGQFGAFF.

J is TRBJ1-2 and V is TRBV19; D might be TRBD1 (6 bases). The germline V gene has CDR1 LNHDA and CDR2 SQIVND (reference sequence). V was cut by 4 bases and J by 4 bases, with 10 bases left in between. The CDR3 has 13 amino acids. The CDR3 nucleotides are TGTGCCAGTAGTAAAGACAGGTTCTATGGCTACACCTTC. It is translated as CASSKDRFYGYTF.